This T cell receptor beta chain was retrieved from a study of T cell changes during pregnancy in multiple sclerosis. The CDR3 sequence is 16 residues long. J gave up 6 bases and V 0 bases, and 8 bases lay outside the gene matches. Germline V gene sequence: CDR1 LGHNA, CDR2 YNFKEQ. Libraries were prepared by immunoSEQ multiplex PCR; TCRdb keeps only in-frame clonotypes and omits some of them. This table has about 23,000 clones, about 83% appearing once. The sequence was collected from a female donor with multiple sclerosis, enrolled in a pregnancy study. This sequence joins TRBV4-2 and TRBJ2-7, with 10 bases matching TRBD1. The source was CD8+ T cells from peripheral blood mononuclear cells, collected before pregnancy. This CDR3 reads CASSQEHGTGAGEQYF. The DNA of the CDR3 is TGTGCCAGCAGCCAAGAACACGGGACAGGGGCTGGCGAGCAGTACTTC.